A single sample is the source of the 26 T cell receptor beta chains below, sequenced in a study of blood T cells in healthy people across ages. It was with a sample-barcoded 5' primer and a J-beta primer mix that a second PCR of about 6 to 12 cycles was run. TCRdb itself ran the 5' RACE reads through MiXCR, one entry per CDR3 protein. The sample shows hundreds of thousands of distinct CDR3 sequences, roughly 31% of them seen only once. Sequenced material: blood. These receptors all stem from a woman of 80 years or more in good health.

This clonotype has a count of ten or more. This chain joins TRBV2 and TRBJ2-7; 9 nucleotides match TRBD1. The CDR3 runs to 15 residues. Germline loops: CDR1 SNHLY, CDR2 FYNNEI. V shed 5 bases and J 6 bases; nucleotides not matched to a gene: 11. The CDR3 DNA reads TGTGCCAGCAGTCCCATGACAGGGGGTAGAGGCGAGCAGTACTTC. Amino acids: CASSPMTGGRGEQYF.

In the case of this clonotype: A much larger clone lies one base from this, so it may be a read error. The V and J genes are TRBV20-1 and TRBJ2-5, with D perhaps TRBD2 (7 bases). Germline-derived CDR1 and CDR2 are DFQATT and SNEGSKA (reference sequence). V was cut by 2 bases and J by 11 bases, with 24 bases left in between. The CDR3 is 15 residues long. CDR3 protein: CSARQTGGRNNEQYF. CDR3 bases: TGCAGTGCTAGACAAACGGGGGGCCGCAACAATGAGCAGTACTTC.

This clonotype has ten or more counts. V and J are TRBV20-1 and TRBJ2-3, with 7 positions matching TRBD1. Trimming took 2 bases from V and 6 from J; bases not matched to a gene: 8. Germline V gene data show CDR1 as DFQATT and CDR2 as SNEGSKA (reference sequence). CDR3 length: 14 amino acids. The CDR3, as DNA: TGCAGTGCTAGACAGGGGGTCTCCCGCGATACGCAGTATTTT. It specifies CSARQGVSRDTQYF.

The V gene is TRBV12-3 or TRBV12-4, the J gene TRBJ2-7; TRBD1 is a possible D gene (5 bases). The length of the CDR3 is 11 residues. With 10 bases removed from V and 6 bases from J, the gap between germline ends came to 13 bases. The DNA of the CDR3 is TGTGCCACCCGAAGGGGTTCCGAGCAGTACTTC. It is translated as CATRRGSEQYF.

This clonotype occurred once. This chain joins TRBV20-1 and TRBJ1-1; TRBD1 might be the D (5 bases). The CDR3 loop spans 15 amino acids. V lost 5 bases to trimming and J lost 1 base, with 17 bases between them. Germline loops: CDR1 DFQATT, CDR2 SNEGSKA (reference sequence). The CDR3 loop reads CSAPRRLGQNTEAFF. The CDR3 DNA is TGCAGTGCTCCCCGACGGTTAGGACAGAACACTGAAGCTTTCTTT.

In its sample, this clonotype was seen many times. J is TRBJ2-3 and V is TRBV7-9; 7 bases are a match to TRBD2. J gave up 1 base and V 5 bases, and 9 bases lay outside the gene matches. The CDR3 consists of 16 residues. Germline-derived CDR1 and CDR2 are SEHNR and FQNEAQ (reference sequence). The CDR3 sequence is CASSPVTGGRTDTQYF. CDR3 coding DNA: TGTGCCAGCAGCCCAGTGACGGGGGGACGCACAGATACGCAGTATTTT.

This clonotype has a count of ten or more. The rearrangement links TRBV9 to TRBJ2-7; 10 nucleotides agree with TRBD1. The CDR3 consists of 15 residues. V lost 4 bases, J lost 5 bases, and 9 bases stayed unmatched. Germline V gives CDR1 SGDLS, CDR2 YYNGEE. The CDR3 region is CASSPLTGGIHEQYF. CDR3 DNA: TGTGCCAGCAGCCCCCTGACAGGGGGCATTCACGAGCAGTACTTC.

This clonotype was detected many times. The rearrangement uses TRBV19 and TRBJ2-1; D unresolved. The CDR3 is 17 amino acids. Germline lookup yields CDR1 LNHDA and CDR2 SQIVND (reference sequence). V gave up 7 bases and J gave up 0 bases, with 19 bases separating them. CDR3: CASTIYPLSSSYNEQFF. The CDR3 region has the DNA TGTGCCAGTACCATATACCCTCTCTCCAGCTCCTACAATGAGCAGTTCTTC.

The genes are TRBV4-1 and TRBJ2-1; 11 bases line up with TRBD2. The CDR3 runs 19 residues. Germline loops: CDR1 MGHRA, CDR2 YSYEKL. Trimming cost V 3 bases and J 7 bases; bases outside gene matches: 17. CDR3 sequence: CASSHPGLAAGPLVNEQFF. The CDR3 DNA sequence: TGCGCCAGCAGCCACCCGGGACTAGCGGCAGGCCCCCTGGTGAATGAGCAGTTCTTC.

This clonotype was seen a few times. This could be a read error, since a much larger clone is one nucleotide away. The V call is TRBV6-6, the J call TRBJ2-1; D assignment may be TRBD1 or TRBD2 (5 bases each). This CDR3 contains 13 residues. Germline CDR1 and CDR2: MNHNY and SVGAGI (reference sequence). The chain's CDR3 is CVSSINRGTEQFF. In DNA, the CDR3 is TGTGTCAGCAGTATTAATCGAGGGACTGAGCAGTTCTTC.

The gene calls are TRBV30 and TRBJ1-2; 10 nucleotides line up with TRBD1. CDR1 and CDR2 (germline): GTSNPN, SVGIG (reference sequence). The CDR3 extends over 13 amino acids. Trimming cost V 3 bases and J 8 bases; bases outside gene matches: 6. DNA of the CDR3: TGTGCCTGGAGCCCGACAGGGGGCGCAGGCTACACCTTC. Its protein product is CAWSPTGGAGYTF.

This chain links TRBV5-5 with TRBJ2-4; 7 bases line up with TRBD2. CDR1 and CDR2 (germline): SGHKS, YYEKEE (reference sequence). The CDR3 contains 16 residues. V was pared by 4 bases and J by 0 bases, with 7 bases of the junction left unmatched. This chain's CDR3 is CASSPREGLAKNIQYF. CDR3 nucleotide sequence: TGTGCCAGCAGCCCAAGGGAGGGATTAGCCAAAAACATTCAGTACTTC.

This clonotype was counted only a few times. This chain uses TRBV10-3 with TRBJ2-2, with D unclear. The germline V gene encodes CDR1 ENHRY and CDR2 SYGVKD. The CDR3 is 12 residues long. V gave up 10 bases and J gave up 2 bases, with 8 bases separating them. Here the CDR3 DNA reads TGTGCCACGCGACTTAACACCGGGGAGCTGTTTTTT. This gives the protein CATRLNTGELFF.

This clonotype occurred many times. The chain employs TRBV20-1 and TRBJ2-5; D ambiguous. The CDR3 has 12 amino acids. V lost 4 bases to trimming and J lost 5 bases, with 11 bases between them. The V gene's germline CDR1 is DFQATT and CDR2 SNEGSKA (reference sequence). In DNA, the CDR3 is TGCAGTGCTACGACGGCGGAGGAGACCCAGTACTTC. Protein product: CSATTAEETQYF.

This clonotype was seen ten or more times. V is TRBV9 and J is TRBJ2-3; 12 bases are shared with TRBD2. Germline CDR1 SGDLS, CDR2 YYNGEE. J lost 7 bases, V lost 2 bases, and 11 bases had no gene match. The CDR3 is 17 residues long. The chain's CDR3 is CASSVLSTSGGSNTQYF. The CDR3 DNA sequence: TGTGCCAGCAGCGTCTTGTCGACTAGCGGGGGATCAAATACGCAGTATTTT.

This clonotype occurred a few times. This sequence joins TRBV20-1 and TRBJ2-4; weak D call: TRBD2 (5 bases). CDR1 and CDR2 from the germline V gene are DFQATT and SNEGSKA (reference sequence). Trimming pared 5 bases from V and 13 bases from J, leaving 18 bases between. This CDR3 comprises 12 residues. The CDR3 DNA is TGCAGTGCTGCGGGCCCCAAAAATGAGCAGTACTTC. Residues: CSAAGPKNEQYF.

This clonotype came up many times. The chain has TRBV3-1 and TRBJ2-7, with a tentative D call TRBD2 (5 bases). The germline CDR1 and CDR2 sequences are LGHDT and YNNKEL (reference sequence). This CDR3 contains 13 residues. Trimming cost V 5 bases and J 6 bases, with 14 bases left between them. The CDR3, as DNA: TGTGCCAGCAGCGGACGGGGAGCTCGCGAGCAGTACTTC. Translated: CASSGRGAREQYF.

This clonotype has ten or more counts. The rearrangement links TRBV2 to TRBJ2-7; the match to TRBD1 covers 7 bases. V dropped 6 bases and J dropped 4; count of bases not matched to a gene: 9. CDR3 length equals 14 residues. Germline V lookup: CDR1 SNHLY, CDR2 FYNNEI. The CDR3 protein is CASRIVQGRYEQYF. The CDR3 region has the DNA TGTGCCAGCAGGATCGTACAGGGGCGATACGAGCAGTACTTC.

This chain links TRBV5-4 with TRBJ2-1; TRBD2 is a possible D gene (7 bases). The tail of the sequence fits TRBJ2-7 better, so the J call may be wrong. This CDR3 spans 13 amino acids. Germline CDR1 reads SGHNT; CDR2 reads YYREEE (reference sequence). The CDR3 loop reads CASSGGGPGEQYF. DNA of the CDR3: TGTGCCAGCAGCGGGGGGGGCCCGGGCGAGCAGTACTTC.

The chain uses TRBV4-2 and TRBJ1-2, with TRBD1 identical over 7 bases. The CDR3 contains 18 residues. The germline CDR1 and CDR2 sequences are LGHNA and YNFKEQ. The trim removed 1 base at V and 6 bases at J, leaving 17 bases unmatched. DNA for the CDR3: TGTGCCAGCAGCCAAGGCGGCCCAGGAGGGGGCCGTTCGGATGGCTACACCTTC. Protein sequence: CASSQGGPGGGRSDGYTF.

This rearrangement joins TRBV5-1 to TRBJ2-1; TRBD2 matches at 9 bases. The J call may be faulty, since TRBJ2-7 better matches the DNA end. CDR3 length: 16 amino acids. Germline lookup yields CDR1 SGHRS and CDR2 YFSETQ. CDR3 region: CASSLGGLASYNEQYF. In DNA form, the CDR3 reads TGCGCCAGCAGCTTGGGGGGACTAGCCTCCTACAATGAGCAGTACTTC.

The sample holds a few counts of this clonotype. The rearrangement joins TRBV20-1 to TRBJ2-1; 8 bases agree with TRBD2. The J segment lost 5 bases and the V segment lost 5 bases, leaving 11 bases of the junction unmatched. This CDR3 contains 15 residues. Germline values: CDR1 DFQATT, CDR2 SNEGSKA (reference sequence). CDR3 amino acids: CSAPPRAGAHNEQFF. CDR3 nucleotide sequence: TGCAGTGCTCCCCCCCGAGCGGGAGCCCACAATGAGCAGTTCTTC.

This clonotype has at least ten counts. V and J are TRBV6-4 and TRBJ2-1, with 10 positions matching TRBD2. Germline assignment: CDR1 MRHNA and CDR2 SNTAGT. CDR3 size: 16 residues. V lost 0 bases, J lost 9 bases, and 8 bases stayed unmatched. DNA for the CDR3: TGTGCCAGCAGTGACTCAGCTAGCGGGGGATGGAGTGAGCAGTTCTTC. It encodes CASSDSASGGWSEQFF.

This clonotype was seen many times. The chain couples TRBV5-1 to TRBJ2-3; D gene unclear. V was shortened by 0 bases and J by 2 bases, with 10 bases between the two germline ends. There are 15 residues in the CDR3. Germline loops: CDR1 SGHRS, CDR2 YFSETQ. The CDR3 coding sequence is TGCGCCAGCAGCTTGGGAGGACGACCCACAGATACGCAGTATTTT. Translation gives CASSLGGRPTDTQYF.

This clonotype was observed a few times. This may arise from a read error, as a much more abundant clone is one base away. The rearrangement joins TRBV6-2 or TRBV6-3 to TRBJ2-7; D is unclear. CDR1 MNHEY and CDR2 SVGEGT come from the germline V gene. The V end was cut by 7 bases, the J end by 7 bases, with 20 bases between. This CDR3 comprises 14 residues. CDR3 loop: CASNGLDEYNEQYF. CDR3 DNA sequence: TGTGCCAGCAATGGTCTAGATGAATACAATGAGCAGTACTTC.

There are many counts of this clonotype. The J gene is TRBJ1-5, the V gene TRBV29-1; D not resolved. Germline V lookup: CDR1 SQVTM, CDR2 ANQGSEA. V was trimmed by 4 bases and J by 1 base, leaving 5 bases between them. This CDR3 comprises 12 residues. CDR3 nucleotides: TGCAGCGTTGGTAGCAGCAATCAGCCCCAGCATTTT. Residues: CSVGSSNQPQHF.